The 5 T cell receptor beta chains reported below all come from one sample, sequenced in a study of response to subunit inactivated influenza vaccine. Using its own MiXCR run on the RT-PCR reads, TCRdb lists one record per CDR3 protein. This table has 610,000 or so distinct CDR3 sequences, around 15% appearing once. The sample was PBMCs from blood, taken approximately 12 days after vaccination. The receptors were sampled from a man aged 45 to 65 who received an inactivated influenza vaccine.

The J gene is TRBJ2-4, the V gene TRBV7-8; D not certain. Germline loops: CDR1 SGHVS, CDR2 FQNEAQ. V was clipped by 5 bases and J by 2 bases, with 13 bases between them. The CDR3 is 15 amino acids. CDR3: CASSPSVGSKNIQYF. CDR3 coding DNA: TGTGCCAGCAGCCCCTCGGTGGGCTCCAAAAACATTCAGTACTTC.

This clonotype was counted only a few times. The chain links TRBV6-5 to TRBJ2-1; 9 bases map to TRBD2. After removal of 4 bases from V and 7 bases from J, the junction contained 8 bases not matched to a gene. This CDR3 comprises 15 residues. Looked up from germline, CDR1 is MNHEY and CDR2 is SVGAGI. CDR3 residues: CASSFVGGRGNEQFF. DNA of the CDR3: TGTGCCAGCAGTTTTGTAGGCGGGAGGGGGAATGAGCAGTTCTTC.

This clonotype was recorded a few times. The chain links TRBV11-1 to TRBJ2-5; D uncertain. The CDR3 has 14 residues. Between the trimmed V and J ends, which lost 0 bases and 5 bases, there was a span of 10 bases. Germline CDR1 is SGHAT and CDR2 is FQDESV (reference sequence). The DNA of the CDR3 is TGTGCCAGCAGCTTAGCGCCAGGTCTGGAGACCCAGTACTTC. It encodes CASSLAPGLETQYF.

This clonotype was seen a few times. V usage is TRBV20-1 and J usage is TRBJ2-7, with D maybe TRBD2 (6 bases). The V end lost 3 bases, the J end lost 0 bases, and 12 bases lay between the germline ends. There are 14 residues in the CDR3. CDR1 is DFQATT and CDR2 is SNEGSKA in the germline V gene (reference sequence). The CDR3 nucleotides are TGCAGTGCTAGGAGAGGTAGCGGCTCCTACGAGCAGTACTTC. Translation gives CSARRGSGSYEQYF.

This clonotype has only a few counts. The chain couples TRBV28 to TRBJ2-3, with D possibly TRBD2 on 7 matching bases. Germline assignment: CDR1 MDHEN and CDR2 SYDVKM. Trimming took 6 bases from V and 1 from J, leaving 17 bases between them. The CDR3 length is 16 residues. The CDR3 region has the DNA TGTGCCAGCAGGACGGGGGGCGAGGTGGGCACAGATACGCAGTATTTT. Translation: CASRTGGEVGTDTQYF.